This TCR beta chain came from a study of beta chain features in type 1 diabetes. Overall study findings and caveats: Significant though moderate, a shortening of TCRB CDR3s appeared in all four CD4+ subsets of Type 1 diabetes patients.

Points on this clone: The antigen is undetermined.

Isolated RNA was reverse transcribed in full, so expressed TCRB transcripts were sequenced. The assay was immunoSEQ multiplex PCR, and TCRdb's table has in-frame clones only and misses some. The data show about 620,000 clones, around 16% seen once. The CDR3 length is 16 residues. The germline CDR1 and CDR2 sequences are SGHRS and YFSETQ. J lost 0 bases, V lost 4 bases, and 6 bases had no gene match. The source material was naive CD4+ T cells from blood. The chain carries TRBV5-1 and TRBJ1-1; 10 bases agree with TRBD1. This receptor was identified in a man aged 18 to 29 in good health. CDR3 in DNA: TGCGCCAGCAGCCCGAGGACAGGGGGAGTGAACACTGAAGCTTTCTTT. Translated: CASSPRTGGVNTEAFF.